The present T cell receptor (beta chain) was sequenced within a study of T cells after yellow fever vaccination. Study at large: Low-cell-number fractions underwent preparation using SMART-Seq v4 Ultra Low Input. General study points: A limited proportion of clonotypes was detected within both the CD4 and CD8 compartments. Once the booster was given, most primary-vaccination clones reappeared, at just over 95% for CD4 and approximately 88% for CD8.

CDR1 SNHLY and CDR2 FYNNEI come from the germline V gene. Trimming shortened V by 7 bases and J by 5 bases, and 14 bases separated the two germline ends. The CDR3 is 14 residues long. One entry per CDR3 protein, called by TCRdb with MiXCR from the 5' RACE reads. This sample has fewer than 450,000 distinct CDR3 sequences, with roughly 8% found just once. This clonotype was observed at least ten times. The antigen is not known. Sequenced here: PBMCs, sampled roughly seven weeks after the first yellow fever vaccination. The V and J genes are TRBV2 and TRBJ1-4, with a tentative D call TRBD1 (5 bases). This TCR was recovered from a man between 18 and 29 years old who received the YFV17D yellow fever vaccine. In DNA form, the CDR3 reads TGTGCCAGCACTATGGGGGACCGAAATGAAAAACTGTTTTTT. Translated, it gives CASTMGDRNEKLFF.